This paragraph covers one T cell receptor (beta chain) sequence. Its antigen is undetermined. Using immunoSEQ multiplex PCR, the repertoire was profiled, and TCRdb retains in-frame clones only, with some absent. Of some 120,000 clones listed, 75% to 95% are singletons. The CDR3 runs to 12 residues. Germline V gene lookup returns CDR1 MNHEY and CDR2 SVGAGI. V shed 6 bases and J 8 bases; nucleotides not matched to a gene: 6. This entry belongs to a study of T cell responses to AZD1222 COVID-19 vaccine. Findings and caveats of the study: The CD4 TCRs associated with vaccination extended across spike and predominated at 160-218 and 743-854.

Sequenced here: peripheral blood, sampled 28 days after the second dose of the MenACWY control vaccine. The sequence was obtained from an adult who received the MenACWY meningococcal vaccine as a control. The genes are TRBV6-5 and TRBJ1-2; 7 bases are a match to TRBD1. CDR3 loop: CASRGTVLGYTF. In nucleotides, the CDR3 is TGTGCCAGCAGAGGGACAGTCTTAGGCTACACCTTC.